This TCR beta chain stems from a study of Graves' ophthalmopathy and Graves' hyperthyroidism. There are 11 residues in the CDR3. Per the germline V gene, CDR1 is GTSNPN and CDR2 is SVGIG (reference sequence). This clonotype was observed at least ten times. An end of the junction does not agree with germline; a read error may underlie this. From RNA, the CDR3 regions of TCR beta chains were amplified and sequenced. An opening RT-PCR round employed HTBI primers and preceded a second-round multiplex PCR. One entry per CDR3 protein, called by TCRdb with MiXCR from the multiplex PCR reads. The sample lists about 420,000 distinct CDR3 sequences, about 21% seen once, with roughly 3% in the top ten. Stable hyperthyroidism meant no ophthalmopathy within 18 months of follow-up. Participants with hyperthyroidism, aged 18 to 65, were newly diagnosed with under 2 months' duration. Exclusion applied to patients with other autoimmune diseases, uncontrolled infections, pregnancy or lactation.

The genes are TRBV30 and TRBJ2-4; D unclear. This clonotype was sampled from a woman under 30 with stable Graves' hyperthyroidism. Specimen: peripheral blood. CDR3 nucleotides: TGTGCCTGGAGTATAAAAAACATTAAGTACTTC. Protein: CAWSIKNIKYF. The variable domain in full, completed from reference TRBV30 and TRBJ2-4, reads SQTIHQWPATLVQPVGSPLSLECTVEGTSNPNLYWYRQAAGRGLQLLFYSVGIGQISSEVPQNLSASRPQDRQFILSSKKLLLSDSGFYLCAWSIKNIKYFGAGTRLSVL.